These T cell receptor beta chains were read from a single sample in a study of shared clonotypes between healthy human individuals. The assay was immunoSEQ multiplex PCR, and TCRdb's table has in-frame clones only and misses some. The sample holds about 2,200,000 clones, about 92% seen once. The sequenced material came from naive CD8+ T cells from PBMCs. The origin of the receptors is a man aged 18 to 29 in good health. Some clones in this sample may be carry-over from other donors' samples. Both conserved end residues are part of each CDR3. Size is stated for part of the rows, as once, few or many counts, or as a class when the clone is expanded.

v_call: TRBV7-3
clone_size: NA
cdr3_aa: CASSLSGSGETQYF

v_call: TRBV6-5
clone_size: NA
cdr3_aa: CASKRQPLGEQYF

v_call: TRBV4-3
clone_size: NA
cdr3_aa: CASSLNYRDHYGYTF

v_call: TRBV5-6
clone_size: NA
cdr3_aa: CASSLRDYYEQYF

v_call: TRBV28
clone_size: NA
cdr3_aa: CASTKRAGGSYEQYF

v_call: TRBV6-5
clone_size: NA
cdr3_aa: CASSYSGGGGYEQYF

v_call: TRBV28
clone_size: NA
cdr3_aa: CASSLMGAIAGGNSYEQYF

v_call: TRBV27
clone_size: NA
cdr3_aa: CASSDTGELFF

v_call: TRBV4-1
clone_size: NA
cdr3_aa: CASSQEPGTADYYGYTF

v_call: TRBV18
clone_size: NA
cdr3_aa: CASSPPELDTQYF

v_call: TRBV4-1
clone_size: NA
cdr3_aa: CASSQGPQGLAGGVSYEQYF

v_call: TRBV19
clone_size: NA
cdr3_aa: CASSIDGYEQYF

v_call: TRBV6-5
clone_size: NA
cdr3_aa: CASSYWAGEGDEQFF

v_call: TRBV5-1
clone_size: NA
cdr3_aa: CASSVLPGETQYF

v_call: TRBV28
clone_size: NA
cdr3_aa: CASSFSQGDTEAFF

v_call: TRBV4-3
clone_size: NA
cdr3_aa: CASSQGFGTYYGYTF

v_call: TRBV30
clone_size: NA
cdr3_aa: CAWIGPWETQYF

v_call: TRBV18
clone_size: NA
cdr3_aa: CASSPPTSYEQYF

v_call: TRBV27
clone_size: NA
cdr3_aa: CASSWEGEETQYF

v_call: TRBV27
clone_size: NA
cdr3_aa: CASSKAHHEQFF

v_call: TRBV30
clone_size: once
cdr3_aa: CAWSVLISHRAREAFF

v_call: TRBV4-3
clone_size: NA
cdr3_aa: CASSRPDGDYNEKLFF

v_call: TRBV5-6
clone_size: NA
cdr3_aa: CASSHTVNEQFF

v_call: TRBV10-2
clone_size: NA
cdr3_aa: CASSETNRGLTYNEQFF